This T cell receptor (beta chain) is from a study of blood T cell repertoires in COVID-19. The ends were cut back, 5 bases at V and 1 base at J, with 9 bases in the middle. The CDR3 sequence is 13 residues long. Germline CDR1 SGDLS, CDR2 YYNGEE. Authors' data handling: Amplified reference gene primers provided the basis for estimating nucleated cell counts. Clones were read by immunoSEQ multiplex PCR, and TCRdb kept only the in-frame ones, dropping some. Clone size and the V and J calls come from that table; the DNA yielded D and trimming. The sample contains roughly 120,000 clones, about 79% of which appear only once.

The sequence was obtained from a man in his 70s with acute or convalescent COVID-19. Source material: peripheral blood. This chain joins TRBV9 and TRBJ1-1, with a weak D call TRBD1 (5 bases). In DNA, the CDR3 is TGTGCCAGCAGTATCACAGGGAACACTGAAGCTTTCTTT. Protein product: CASSITGNTEAFF.